The next 20 T cell receptor beta chains were all read from a single sample in a study of blood T cell repertoires in COVID-19. The protocol was immunoSEQ multiplex PCR, while the TCRdb copy is restricted to in-frame clones and leaves out a portion. The sample holds fewer than 45,000 clones, approximately 85% seen once. Sequenced sample: peripheral blood. The receptors derive from a woman aged 80 or older with acute or convalescent COVID-19.

The V and J genes are TRBV12-3 or TRBV12-4 and TRBJ1-2; the D gene is possibly TRBD1 (5 bases). The CDR3 length is 13 residues. The V and J ends lost 4 bases and 8 bases respectively, with 14 bases between them. The CDR3 DNA sequence: TGTGCCAGCAGTTACAGGCAGGGTAGAGGCTACACCTTC. Encoded protein: CASSYRQGRGYTF.

The CDR3 sequence is CASSEVSYGYTF. As DNA, the CDR3 is TGTGCCAGCAGTGAAGTTAGCTATGGCTACACCTTC. The chain uses TRBV6-1 and TRBJ1-2; no reliable D call. The V gene lost 1 base and the J gene lost 4 bases, with 4 bases spanning the gap. Germline V CDR1 and CDR2: MNHNS, SASEGT. CDR3 length equals 12 residues.

This rearrangement joins TRBV18 to TRBJ2-1; 7 nucleotides match TRBD2. The trim removed 1 base at V and 9 bases at J, leaving 6 bases unmatched. Germline V lookup: CDR1 KGHSH, CDR2 LQKENI. The CDR3 consists of 14 residues. CDR3 in amino acids: CASSPLAGDGEQFF. Written as DNA, the CDR3 is TGTGCCAGCTCACCACTGGCGGGAGATGGTGAGCAGTTCTTC. The full variable domain, rest sourced from reference TRBV18 and TRBJ2-1, is NAGVMQNPRHLVRRRGQEARLRCSPMKGHSHVYWYRQLPEEGLKFMVYLQKENIIDESGMPKERFSAEFPKEGPSILRIQQVVRGDSAAYFCASSPLAGDGEQFFGPGTRLTVL.

The chain links TRBV30 to TRBJ1-1; tentatively, D is TRBD1 (5 bases). Germline CDR1 is GTSNPN and CDR2 is SVGIG (reference sequence). V shed 7 bases and J shed 1 base, with 13 bases lying between them. CDR3 length: 13 amino acids. This CDR3 reads CAFTGGGNTEAFF. Here the CDR3 DNA reads TGTGCCTTCACGGGGGGAGGGAACACTGAAGCTTTCTTT.

The J gene is TRBJ2-3, the V gene TRBV7-2; TRBD2 might be the D (6 bases). CDR1 SGHTA and CDR2 FQGNSA come from the germline V gene. The CDR3 totals 14 residues. With 5 bases removed from V and 4 bases from J, the gap between germline ends came to 13 bases. The CDR3 region is CASSPQPGADTQYF. CDR3 sequence (DNA): TGTGCCAGCAGCCCCCAACCGGGAGCAGATACGCAGTATTTT.

This clone came up once. CDR3 sequence reads: CATTQAHYGYTF. Here the CDR3 DNA reads TGTGCCACCACACAGGCCCACTATGGCTACACCTTC. The chain recombines TRBV12-3 or TRBV12-4 with TRBJ1-2; a weak D match, TRBD1 (5 bases). The CDR3 consists of 12 residues. V was clipped by 10 bases and J by 3 bases, with 12 bases between them.

The gene calls are TRBV6-5 and TRBJ2-2; D possibly corresponds to TRBD1 (6 bases). Germline V gene sequence: CDR1 MNHEY, CDR2 SVGAGI. This CDR3 has 15 amino acids. Trimming cost V 6 bases and J 4 bases, with 15 bases left between them. The CDR3 region has the DNA TGTGCCAGCAGCCGACAGGATATCTCCACCGGGGAGCTGTTTTTT. This codes for CASSRQDISTGELFF.

The chain links TRBV3-1 (or the pseudogene TRBV3-2) to TRBJ2-2, with 14 bases fitting TRBD2. V trimming: 0 bases; J trimming: 7 bases; junction bases outside the gene matches: 4. This CDR3 is built from 17 residues. CDR1 LGHDT and CDR2 YNNKEL come from the germline V gene (reference sequence). Written as DNA, the CDR3 is TGTGCCAGCAGCCAAGAAGGGACTAGCGGGGGTCACGGGGAGCTGTTTTTT. As protein: CASSQEGTSGGHGELFF.

The chain carries TRBV3-1 (or the pseudogene TRBV3-2) and TRBJ2-7; possible D gene TRBD1, 6 bases. V was clipped by 5 bases and J by 2 bases, with 19 bases between them. Germline-derived CDR1 and CDR2 are LGHDT and YNNKEL (reference sequence). The CDR3 is 16 residues long. For the CDR3, the DNA is TGTGCCAGCAGCGCCCGGACAGAAATTAAGACCTACGAGCAGTACTTC. Protein: CASSARTEIKTYEQYF.

The chain couples TRBV29-1 to TRBJ1-5, with a possible D match to TRBD1 (5 bases). Germline CDR1 reads SQVTM; CDR2 reads ANQGSEA. V lost 6 bases and J lost 5, with 14 bases in between. The CDR3 is made up of 13 amino acids. The CDR3 protein is CSVGQGSDQPQHF. The CDR3 DNA reads TGCAGCGTCGGCCAGGGCTCCGATCAGCCCCAGCATTTT.

This chain uses TRBV28 with TRBJ2-1, with a possible D match to TRBD1 (5 bases). V gave up 8 bases and J gave up 6 bases, with 17 bases separating them. Germline CDR1 MDHEN, CDR2 SYDVKM. This CDR3 comprises 14 residues. The CDR3 is CASGHDRIFNEQFF. The CDR3 DNA is TGTGCCAGCGGCCACGACAGAATCTTCAATGAGCAGTTCTTC.

The J gene is TRBJ2-2, the V gene TRBV7-2; a weak D match, TRBD2 (5 bases). Germline loops: CDR1 SGHTA, CDR2 FQGNSA. V lost 5 bases to trimming and J lost 4 bases, with 14 bases between them. This CDR3 has 15 amino acids. CDR3 region: CASSPNLASTGELFF. The CDR3 bases are TGTGCCAGCAGCCCCAATCTAGCTTCCACCGGGGAGCTGTTTTTT.

The gene calls are TRBV18 and TRBJ2-2; D is possibly TRBD1 (6 bases). This CDR3 comprises 14 residues. Per germline, CDR1 KGHSH and CDR2 LQKENI. V was pared by 1 base and J by 6 bases, with 9 bases between. The DNA for the CDR3 is TGTGCCAGCTCACCACAGCGACAGGCCGGGGAGCTGTTTTTT. It yields the protein CASSPQRQAGELFF.

CDR3 DNA sequence: TGTGCCAGCAGTTACGGCCAGGTTAATTCACCCCTCCACTTT. Translated, it gives CASSYGQVNSPLHF. The gene calls are TRBV6-5 and TRBJ1-6; D gene unclear. Trimming shortened V by 2 bases and J by 6 bases, and 8 bases separated the two germline ends. Germline V CDR1 and CDR2: MNHEY, SVGAGI. The CDR3 contains 14 residues.

The J gene is TRBJ1-2, the V gene TRBV3-1 (or the pseudogene TRBV3-2); 7 bases are a match to TRBD1. The ends lost 2 bases at V and 8 bases at J; junction bases unmatched: 11. Germline CDR1 and CDR2: LGHDT and YNNKEL (reference sequence). The CDR3 is 15 amino acids. The CDR3 reads CASSQLTGEREGYTF. CDR3 in DNA: TGTGCCAGCAGCCAATTAACAGGGGAGAGGGAAGGCTACACCTTC.

This clone has a handful of counts. The J gene is TRBJ1-6, the V gene TRBV6-2 or TRBV6-3; D not certain. The V and J ends lost 2 bases and 7 bases respectively, with 6 bases between them. This CDR3 region has 13 residues. Germline values: CDR1 MNHEY, CDR2 SVGEGT. The CDR3 bases are TGTGCCAGCAGTTACACAGAGAATTCACCCCTCCACTTT. It specifies CASSYTENSPLHF.

The rearrangement uses TRBV19 and TRBJ1-1; TRBD1 matches 7 bases. CDR1 is LNHDA, CDR2 SQIVND, per germline (reference sequence). The CDR3 totals 16 residues. The J segment lost 2 bases and the V segment lost 7 bases, leaving 13 bases of the junction unmatched. This chain's CDR3 is CASTLTGYLANTEAFF. CDR3 DNA: TGTGCCAGTACCCTGACAGGGTACTTAGCCAACACTGAAGCTTTCTTT.

The chain joins TRBV4-2 to TRBJ2-2; TRBD2 agrees at 11 bases. The CDR3 sequence is 16 residues long. Germline CDR1 reads LGHNA; CDR2 reads YNFKEQ. The J segment lost 1 base and the V segment lost 2 bases, leaving 0 bases of the junction unmatched. Here the CDR3 DNA reads TGTGCCAGCAGCCAACTAGCGGGAGGGAACACCGGGGAGCTGTTTTTT. This translates into CASSQLAGGNTGELFF.

V gene TRBV30 combines with J gene TRBJ2-7; 7 nucleotides agree with TRBD1. This CDR3 comprises 15 residues. The J segment lost 6 bases and the V segment lost 0 bases, leaving 11 bases of the junction unmatched. CDR1 and CDR2 from the germline V gene are GTSNPN and SVGIG (reference sequence). As DNA, the CDR3 is TGTGCCTGGAGTGTACTTACGGGACAGCCGTCCGAGCAGTACTTC. This codes for CAWSVLTGQPSEQYF.

This clone was detected only once. This chain joins TRBV11-2 and TRBJ1-3; no definite D call. There are 15 residues in the CDR3. Germline CDR1 reads SGHAT; CDR2 reads FQNNGV. Trimming removed 0 bases at V and 1 base at J, with 7 bases between. The chain's CDR3 is CASSLDHSSGNTIYF. CDR3 nucleotide sequence: TGTGCCAGCAGCTTAGATCACTCTTCTGGAAACACCATATATTTT.